The entry that follows covers one T cell receptor beta chain sequence. As yet, its antigen is unknown. The junction shows a germline mismatch at one end, possibly a read error. This record comes from a study of monozygotic twins with cystic fibrosis. TCRdb's copy holds only in-frame clones and misses some; the assay was immunoSEQ multiplex PCR. The data show about 24,000 clones, with less than 95% seen just once and about 0.3% held by the top ten. General study results and limits: Nucleotide-identical clonotype sharing was significantly higher within monozygotic CF twin pairs than between unrelated CF individuals.

CDR3 length: 12 residues. Germline lookup yields CDR1 LNHDA and CDR2 SQIVND (reference sequence). The specimen sequenced was blood. This TCR was recovered from a girl aged 2 to 10 with cystic fibrosis. This sequence joins TRBV19 and TRBJ1-5; TRBD1 might be the D (5 bases). CDR3 in amino acids: CASSIGSGPTSF. For the CDR3, the DNA is TGTGCCAGTAGTATAGGGTCAGGGCCAACCTCTTTT.